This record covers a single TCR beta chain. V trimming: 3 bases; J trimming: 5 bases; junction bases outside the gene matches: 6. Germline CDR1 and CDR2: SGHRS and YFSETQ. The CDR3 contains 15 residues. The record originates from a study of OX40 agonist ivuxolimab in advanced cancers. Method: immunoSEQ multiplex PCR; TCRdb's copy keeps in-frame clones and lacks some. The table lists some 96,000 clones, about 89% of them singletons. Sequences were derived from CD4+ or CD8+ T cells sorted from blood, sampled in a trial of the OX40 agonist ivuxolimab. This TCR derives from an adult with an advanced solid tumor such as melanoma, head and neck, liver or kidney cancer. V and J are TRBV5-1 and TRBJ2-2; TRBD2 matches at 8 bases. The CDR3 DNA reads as TGCGCCAGCAGCTACAGGACTAGCCAAACCGGGGAGCTGTTTTTT. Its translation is CASSYRTSQTGELFF.